The 3 T cell receptor beta chains listed next were all sequenced from one sample in a study of naive and memory T cell subsets. Their cognate antigens are unknown. The beta constant-region primer was an equimolar mix of two oligonucleotides covering TRBC1 and TRBC2. Ligated cDNA was amplified by four rounds of PCR with nested alpha and beta constant-region primers and SP2. TCRdb ran MiXCR on the UMI-ligation and nested PCR reads and lists one entry per CDR3 protein. Of fewer than 150,000 distinct CDR3 sequences listed, approximately 20% are singletons. Regarding the study as a whole: Possibly reflecting memory cells re-expressing CD45RA, a few larger clonotypes occurred in naive repertoires, especially CD8.

Sequencing was performed on naive CD8+ T cells from blood. The origin of the receptors is a human donor in good health.

The chain recombines TRBV5-6 with TRBJ2-1; no definite D call. CDR1 is SGHDT and CDR2 is YYEEEE in the germline V gene. The CDR3 is made up of 13 amino acids. The ends were cut back, 0 bases at V and 5 bases at J, with 6 bases in the middle. CDR3 sequence (DNA): TGTGCCAGCAGCTTGGGAGCTGACAATGAGCAGTTCTTC. This gives the protein CASSLGADNEQFF. Supplemented by reference TRBV5-6 and TRBJ2-1, the full variable domain reads DAGVTQSPTHLIKTRGQQVTLRCSPKSGHDTVSWYQQALGQGPQFIFQYYEEEERQRGNFPDRFSGHQFPNYSSELNVNALLLGDSALYLCASSLGADNEQFFGPGTRLTVL.

The genes are TRBV7-9 and TRBJ2-1, with TRBD1 matching over 10 bases. The CDR3 has 15 amino acids. CDR1 is SEHNR and CDR2 is FQNEAQ in the germline V gene (reference sequence). V lost 4 bases, J lost 8 bases, and 8 bases stayed unmatched. CDR3 in amino acids: CASSSRDRGRDEQFF. In nucleotides, the CDR3 is TGTGCCAGCAGCTCCCGGGACAGGGGCAGGGATGAGCAGTTCTTC.

The chain carries TRBV19 and TRBJ1-5, with D possibly TRBD1 on 6 matching bases. V was clipped by 5 bases and J by 0 bases, with 14 bases between them. Looked up from germline, CDR1 is LNHDA and CDR2 is SQIVND (reference sequence). This CDR3 spans 16 amino acids. The CDR3 DNA reads TGTGCCAGTAGTGACCGGGACAAAATTAGCAATCAGCCCCAGCATTTT. Translating gives CASSDRDKISNQPQHF.